This TCR beta chain was sequenced during a study of blood T cell repertoires in COVID-19. Measured with immunoSEQ multiplex PCR; TCRdb has only the in-frame clones, and not every one. The sample has around 340,000 clones, approximately 86% seen once. In germline, CDR1 is SGDLS, CDR2 YYNGEE. V lost 3 bases and J lost 2; bases outside the gene matches: 11. The CDR3 is 16 amino acids. This sequence joins TRBV9 and TRBJ2-7; 7 bases match TRBD1. The sequence derives from a woman aged 60-75 years with COVID-19, enrolled during active disease. Material for sequencing was peripheral blood. CDR3 DNA sequence: TGTGCCAGCAGCGGCGCAGGTAGTACAGGGGCCTACGAGCAGTACTTC. Translated, it gives CASSGAGSTGAYEQYF.